The TCR beta chain under discussion was sequenced for a study of shared clonotypes between healthy human individuals. Produced via immunoSEQ multiplex PCR; TCRdb's table is partial and in-frame only. The sample has about 480,000 clones; approximately 79% are singletons. Germline lookup yields CDR1 SNHLY and CDR2 FYNNEI. The junction had 10 bases not matched to a gene; V was cut back by 7 bases and J by 3 bases. The CDR3 contains 16 residues. The chain has TRBV2 and TRBJ2-3, with 10 bases that match TRBD2. This TCR derives from a woman between 35 and 50 years old in good health. Some clones in this sample may be carry-over from other donors' samples. Sequences were obtained from PBMCs. CDR3 in amino acids: CASIRMASGRTDTQYF. In DNA form, the CDR3 reads TGTGCCAGCATCAGGATGGCTAGCGGGAGAACAGATACGCAGTATTTT.